These T cell receptor beta chains were read from a single sample in a study of blood T cell repertoires in COVID-19. The data were produced by immunoSEQ multiplex PCR, yet TCRdb's version contains in-frame clones alone and is incomplete. Of some 40,000 clones in the sample, about two thirds are singletons; the top ten hold under 6.5%. The specimen was peripheral blood. These receptors all come from a man older than 75 with acute or convalescent COVID-19. Both conserved end residues are part of each CDR3. A D gene is named only where the DNA matches it firmly. Expanded clones get a size class; other rows say once, few or many, or leave the size out.

CASSYSQGAAGELFF | TGTGCCAGCAGTTACTCGCAGGGGGCGGCCGGGGAGCTGTTTTTT | TRBV6-5 | NA | TRBD1 | TRBJ2-2
CASSPRTYEQYF | TGTGCCAGCTCACCACGTACCTACGAGCAGTACTTC | TRBV18 | once | NA | TRBJ2-7
CASSLESSVGSYEQYF | TGTGCCAGCAGCTTAGAGTCCAGCGTCGGATCCTACGAGCAGTACTTC | TRBV11-2 | few | NA | TRBJ2-7
CASSYSPPEATEAFF | TGTGCCAGCAGTTACTCCCCGCCGGAGGCCACTGAAGCTTTCTTT | TRBV6-2/TRBV6-3 | NA | NA | TRBJ1-1
CASSSTGSNQPQHF | TGTGCCAGCAGCTCAACAGGTAGCAATCAGCCCCAGCATTTT | TRBV11-2 | NA | NA | TRBJ1-5
CASSLGLAGQRDEQFF | TGTGCCAGCAGCTTGGGTCTAGCGGGCCAAAGGGATGAGCAGTTCTTC | TRBV5-8 | NA | TRBD2 | TRBJ2-1
CAIKNARAGDTEAFF | TGTGCCATCAAAAACGCGCGTGCGGGGGACACTGAAGCTTTCTTT | TRBV10-3 | NA | NA | TRBJ1-1
CASSLGPSAREAPQYF | TGTGCCAGCAGCTTGGGCCCTTCCGCGCGGGAGGCTCCCCAGTACTTC | TRBV5-4 | NA | TRBD2 | TRBJ2-7
CASSLEGDTEAFF | TGTGCCAGCAGCCTCGAGGGTGACACTGAAGCTTTCTTT | TRBV7-9 | NA | NA | TRBJ1-1
CASSYSRQGATAEAFF | TGTGCCAGCAGTTACTCGAGACAGGGGGCTACGGCTGAAGCTTTCTTT | TRBV6-5 | NA | TRBD1 | TRBJ1-1
CASSFETPNTGELFF | TGTGCCAGCAGCTTTGAGACACCGAACACCGGGGAGCTGTTTTTT | TRBV7-8 | NA | NA | TRBJ2-2
CSVDLRGPIKGGYTF | TGCAGCGTTGACCTGCGGGGACCAATTAAGGGAGGCTACACCTTC | TRBV29-1 | NA | NA | TRBJ1-2
CASSPRAGQFF | TGTGCCAGCTCACCTCGGGCGGGACAGTTCTTC | TRBV18 | NA | NA | TRBJ2-1
CASGPVGTDTQYF | TGTGCCAGCGGTCCGGTAGGCACAGATACGCAGTATTTT | TRBV2 | NA | NA | TRBJ2-3
CASSTTGGTSGNTIYF | TGTGCCAGCAGTACGACAGGGGGCACCTCTGGAAACACCATATATTTT | TRBV27 | few | TRBD1 | TRBJ1-3
CASSVGTSGRAIDEQFF | TGTGCCAGCAGCGTAGGGACTAGCGGGAGGGCAATCGATGAGCAGTTCTTC | TRBV9 | NA | TRBD2 | TRBJ2-1
CSVDGVATGELFF | TGCAGCGTTGATGGAGTAGCGACCGGGGAGCTGTTTTTT | TRBV29-1 | NA | NA | TRBJ2-2
CASSLGVGSLANTGELFF | TGTGCCAGCAGCTTAGGCGTAGGTTCTCTAGCGAACACCGGGGAGCTGTTTTTT | TRBV7-8 | NA | NA | TRBJ2-2